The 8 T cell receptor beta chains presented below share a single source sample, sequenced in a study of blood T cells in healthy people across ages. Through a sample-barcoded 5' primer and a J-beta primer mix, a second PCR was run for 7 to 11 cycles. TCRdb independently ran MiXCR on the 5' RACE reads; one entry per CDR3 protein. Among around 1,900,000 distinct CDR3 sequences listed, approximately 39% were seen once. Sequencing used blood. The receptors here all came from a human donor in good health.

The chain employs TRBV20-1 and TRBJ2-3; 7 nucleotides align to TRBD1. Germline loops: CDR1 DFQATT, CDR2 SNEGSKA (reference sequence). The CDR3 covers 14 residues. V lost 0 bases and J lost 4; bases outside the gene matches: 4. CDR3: CSARDAGGPDTQYF. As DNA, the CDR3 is TGCAGTGCTAGAGACGCAGGGGGTCCAGATACGCAGTATTTT.

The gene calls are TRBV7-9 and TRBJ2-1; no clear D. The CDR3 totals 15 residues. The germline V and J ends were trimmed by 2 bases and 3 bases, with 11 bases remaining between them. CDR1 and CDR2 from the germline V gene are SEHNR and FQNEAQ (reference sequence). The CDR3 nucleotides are TGTGCCAGCAGCTTACCTAGAATTGGCTACAATGAGCAGTTCTTC. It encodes CASSLPRIGYNEQFF. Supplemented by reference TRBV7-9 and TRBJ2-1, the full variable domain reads DTGVSQNPRHKITKRGQNVTFRCDPISEHNRLYWYRQTLGQGPEFLTYFQNEAQLEKSRLLSDRFSAERPKGSFSTLEIQRTEQGDSAMYLCASSLPRIGYNEQFFGPGTRLTVL.

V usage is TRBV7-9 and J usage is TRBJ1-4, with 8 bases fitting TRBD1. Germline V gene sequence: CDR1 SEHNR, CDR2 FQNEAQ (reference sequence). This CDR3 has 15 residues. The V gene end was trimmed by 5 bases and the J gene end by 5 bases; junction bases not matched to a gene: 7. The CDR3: CASSVGQGKNEKLFF. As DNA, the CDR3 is TGTGCCAGCAGCGTCGGACAGGGAAAGAATGAAAAACTGTTTTTT.

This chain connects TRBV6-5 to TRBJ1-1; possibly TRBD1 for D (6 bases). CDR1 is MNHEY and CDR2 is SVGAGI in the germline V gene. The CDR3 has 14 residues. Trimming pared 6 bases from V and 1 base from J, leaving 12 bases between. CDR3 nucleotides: TGTGCCAGCAGGTACAGGGTTCAGAACACTGAAGCTTTCTTT. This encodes CASRYRVQNTEAFF.

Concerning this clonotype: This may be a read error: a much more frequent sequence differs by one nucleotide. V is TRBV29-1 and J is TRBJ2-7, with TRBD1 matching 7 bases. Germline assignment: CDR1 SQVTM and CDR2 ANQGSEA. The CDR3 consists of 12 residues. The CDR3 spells CSVSRTGYKQYF. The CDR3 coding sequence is TGCAGCGTTTCTAGGACAGGCTACAAGCAGTACTTC.

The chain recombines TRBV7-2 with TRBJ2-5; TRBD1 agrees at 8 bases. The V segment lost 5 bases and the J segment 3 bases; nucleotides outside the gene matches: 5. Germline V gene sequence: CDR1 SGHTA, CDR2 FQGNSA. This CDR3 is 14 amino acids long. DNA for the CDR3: TGTACCAGCAGCCCCGACAGGGGAAAAGAGACCCAGTACTTC. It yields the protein CTSSPDRGKETQYF.

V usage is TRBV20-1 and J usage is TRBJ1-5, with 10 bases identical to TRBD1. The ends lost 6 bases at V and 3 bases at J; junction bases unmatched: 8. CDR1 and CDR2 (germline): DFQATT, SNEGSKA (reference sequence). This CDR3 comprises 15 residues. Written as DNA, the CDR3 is TGCAGTGCCAGACAGGGGGCGACGCTCAATCAGCCCCAGCATTTT. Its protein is CSARQGATLNQPQHF.

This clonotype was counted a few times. DNA for the CDR3: TGTGCCAGCAGCTTTACGGGAGTTGATGGCTACACCTTC. The encoded protein is CASSFTGVDGYTF. The gene calls are TRBV7-9 and TRBJ1-2; the D is unclear. Germline V gene lookup returns CDR1 SEHNR and CDR2 FQNEAQ (reference sequence). V lost 3 bases and J 6 bases, leaving 11 bases between the germline ends. The CDR3 sequence is 13 residues long.